The rows below give T cell receptor beta chains drawn from one sample of a study of metastatic and nonmetastatic thyroid tumors. TCRdb reprocessed the PCR reads using MiXCR. Here the sample spans roughly 15,000 clones, roughly 29% being singletons. The sample was tumor tissue. The receptors stem from a male donor with papillary thyroid cancer or a benign thyroid nodule (not recorded which). Some clones in this sample may be carry-over from other donors' samples. Each CDR3 is given with its conserved first and last residue. D genes are given only for firm matches. Expanded clones get a size class; other rows say once, few or many, or leave the size out.

NA,TRBJ1-3,TRBV28,NA,TGTGCCAGCAGTAAGGGATTTGGAAACACCATATATTTT,CASSKGFGNTIYF
NA,TRBJ2-2,TRBV7-3,TRBD1,TGTGCCAGCAGCTTAGGGGGACAGGGAAACACCGGGGAGCTGTTTTTT,CASSLGGQGNTGELFF
many,TRBJ2-3,TRBV7-8,NA,TGTGCCAGCAGCTTAGTTGCGGGCCTCACAGATACGCAGTATTTT,CASSLVAGLTDTQYF
many,TRBJ1-4,TRBV19,NA,TGTGCCAGTAGCTCCCGGGACGTAAAGCTGTTTTTT,CASSSRDVKLFF
medium-sized,TRBJ2-3,TRBV15,NA,TGTGCCACCAGCCCGGGGGACGGAAGCACAGATACGCAGTATTTT,CATSPGDGSTDTQYF
many,TRBJ1-5,TRBV19,TRBD1,TGTGCCAGTAGCGCTACAGGGGGCGGGCAGCCCCAGCATTTT,CASSATGGGQPQHF
NA,TRBJ1-5,TRBV30,TRBD1,TGTGCCTCATCTCGACAGGGGCCGAACTTATGGCCCCAGCATTTT,CASSRQGPNLWPQHF
NA,TRBJ2-7,TRBV28,NA,TGTGCCAGCAGTTTAGAGGGTTTCTCCTACGAGCAGTACTTC,CASSLEGFSYEQYF
many,TRBJ1-2,TRBV29-1,NA,TGCAGCGTGGGGGGAGGGCAGGTAAACTATGGCTACACCTTC,CSVGGGQVNYGYTF
NA,TRBJ1-6,TRBV4-1,TRBD1,TGCGCCAGCAGCCCCTCAGGGGACAGGGTCTATTCACCCCTCCACTTT,CASSPSGDRVYSPLHF
NA,TRBJ1-3,TRBV3-1,TRBD1,TGTGCCAGCAGGGGGGACAGCTCTGGAAACACCATATATTTT,CASRGDSSGNTIYF
NA,TRBJ1-1,TRBV5-6,NA,TGTGCCAGCAGCTTGTGGGGGCAAGGGGTGGGCACTGAAGCTTTCTTT,CASSLWGQGVGTEAFF
many,TRBJ2-3,TRBV5-6,TRBD2,TGTGCCAGCAGCTTGATTAGCGGGAGCTCCCGCACAGATACGCAGTATTTT,CASSLISGSSRTDTQYF
large,TRBJ2-1,TRBV16,TRBD1,TGTGCCAGCAGCTTGTTTGGACAGGGTAGTACTACCTCCTCCTACAATGAGCAGTTCTTC,CASSLFGQGSTTSSYNEQFF